The 10 T cell receptor beta chains below come from one sample, sequenced in a study of circulating CD8 cells and anti-PD-1 response in melanoma. Four subsets defined by PD-1 and/or TIGIT were sorted from live CD3+CD8+TCRalphabeta+ cells. The QIAseq Immune Repertoire TCR panel built the libraries from approximately 15 ng of total RNA. TCRdb itself ran the reads through MiXCR, one entry per CDR3 protein. This repertoire shows some 450 distinct CDR3 sequences, about 9.4% found once; its top ten account for about three fifths. The specimen comprised CD8+ T cells from PBMCs, sampled at baseline or after one month of anti-PD-1 therapy (not recorded which). The origin of the receptors is a human donor with melanoma.

This clonotype ranks as medium-sized. This sequence joins TRBV20-1 and TRBJ2-3, with 9 bases that match TRBD2. The CDR3 extends over 15 amino acids. V lost 5 bases and J lost 0; bases outside the gene matches: 6. Germline CDR1 and CDR2: DFQATT and SNEGSKA (reference sequence). CDR3 DNA: TGCAGTGCTTATAGCGGGGGCCGTAGCACAGATACGCAGTATTTT. This encodes CSAYSGGRSTDTQYF.

In its sample, this clonotype is medium-sized. The rearrangement links TRBV24-1 to TRBJ1-1; a weak D match, TRBD1 (5 bases). There are 17 residues in the CDR3. Germline loops: CDR1 KGHDR, CDR2 SFDVKD. The V end lost 3 bases, the J end lost 0 bases, and 16 bases lay between the germline ends. In DNA form, the CDR3 reads TGTGCCACCAGTGATCAATACGGGGAGGGGATGAACACTGAAGCTTTCTTT. Protein sequence: CATSDQYGEGMNTEAFF.

The V and J genes are TRBV19 and TRBJ1-1; no reliable D call. Germline V lookup: CDR1 LNHDA, CDR2 SQIVND (reference sequence). The CDR3 has 14 amino acids. The V gene lost 0 bases and the J gene lost 0 bases, with 5 bases spanning the gap. The CDR3, as DNA: TGTGCCAGTAGTATAGAACAACTGAACACTGAAGCTTTCTTT. It encodes CASSIEQLNTEAFF.

The chain combines TRBV19 with TRBJ1-1; the D is unclear. Germline V gene data show CDR1 as LNHDA and CDR2 as SQIVND (reference sequence). The CDR3 has 11 residues. V shed 5 bases and J shed 4 bases, with 5 bases lying between them. The CDR3 nucleotides are TGTGCCAGTAGTGTGGGCACTGAAGCTTTCTTT. This sequence encodes CASSVGTEAFF.

This clonotype is judged medium-sized. The chain links TRBV5-1 to TRBJ2-7; D remains unclear. The CDR3 is 12 residues long. Trimming cost V 4 bases and J 5 bases, with 10 bases left between them. Germline V CDR1 and CDR2: SGHRS, YFSETQ. CDR3 coding DNA: TGCGCCAGCAGCCCAGCTCCGGACGAGCAGTACTTC. This encodes CASSPAPDEQYF.

The sample holds a few counts of this clonotype. The genes are TRBV27 and TRBJ2-7; TRBD1 or TRBD2 may be the D gene (5 bases each). This CDR3 is built from 13 residues. CDR1 MNHEY and CDR2 SMNVEV come from the germline V gene (reference sequence). Trimming left V 2 bases short and J 1 base short, with 6 bases between. CDR3 nucleotides: TGTGCCAGCAGTTTAGGGGGATCCTACGAGCAGTACTTC. This translates into CASSLGGSYEQYF.

There are a few counts of this clonotype. The chain recombines TRBV19 with TRBJ2-5; TRBD1 aligns across 8 bases. Looked up from germline, CDR1 is LNHDA and CDR2 is SQIVND (reference sequence). CDR3 length equals 17 residues. V trimming: 4 bases; J trimming: 3 bases; junction bases outside the gene matches: 13. DNA of the CDR3: TGTGCCAGTAGTACCAGGACAGGGTCGGTTTGGGAAGAGACCCAGTACTTC. It translates to CASSTRTGSVWEETQYF.

This clonotype was detected only once. V is TRBV7-9 and J is TRBJ2-7, with D possibly being TRBD1 (5 bases). Trimming removed 4 bases at V and 4 bases at J, with 11 bases between. The CDR3 has 13 residues. Germline V gene data show CDR1 as SEHNR and CDR2 as FQNEAQ (reference sequence). The CDR3 protein is CASSSTVTYEQYF. CDR3 sequence (DNA): TGTGCCAGCAGCTCGACAGTTACATACGAGCAGTACTTC.

The chain joins TRBV19 to TRBJ2-3; D unresolved. CDR3 length: 13 amino acids. Between the trimmed V and J ends, which lost 10 bases and 0 bases, there was a span of 11 bases. Germline V gene data show CDR1 as LNHDA and CDR2 as SQIVND (reference sequence). CDR3 coding DNA: TGTGCCACCTCGACCGCTAGCACAGATACGCAGTATTTT. It yields the protein CATSTASTDTQYF. Full variable domain (remainder filled in from reference TRBV19 and TRBJ2-3): DGGITQSPKYLFRKEGQNVTLSCEQNLNHDAMYWYRQDPGQGLRLIYYSQIVNDFQKGDIAEGYSVSREKKESFPLTVTSAQKNPTAFYLCATSTASTDTQYFGPGTRLTVL.

This clonotype is judged medium-sized. V and J are TRBV4-3 and TRBJ2-5, with TRBD2 identical over 12 bases. CDR1 and CDR2 (germline): LGHNA, YSLEER. V gave up 0 bases and J gave up 5 bases; unmatched junction bases: 10. The CDR3 extends over 18 amino acids. CDR3 bases: TGCGCCAGCAGCCAAGAGACTAGCGGGGGCGCCCTCGGGGAGACCCAGTACTTC. Translated, it gives CASSQETSGGALGETQYF.